This TCR beta chain was found in a study of cytomegalovirus exposure and HLA in healthy donors. Looked up from germline, CDR1 is SGHTA and CDR2 is FQGNSA. V was shortened by 3 bases and J by 1 base, with 9 bases between the two germline ends. The CDR3 loop spans 14 amino acids. This PCR relied on a set of 60 Vbeta primers and 13 Jbeta primers. Profiled with immunoSEQ multiplex PCR; TCRdb holds only in-frame clones, not every one. Reported are 200,000 or so clones; the ten largest clones contain 1.1%. The study's findings and limits: According to an earlier analysis, most TCR beta V segments yielded productive rearrangements about 90% or about 30% of the time. The study designated over 150 TCR beta chains cytomegalovirus-associated. HLA alleles were associated with some 17,000 TCR beta sequences in a later analysis at 0.05 false discovery rate.

Concerning this clone: Its cognate antigen is unknown.

The chain has TRBV7-2 and TRBJ1-2; possibly TRBD1 for D (5 bases). Specimen: PBMCs. This sequence originates from a girl aged 2 to 9 in good health and CMV-seropositive. CDR3: CASSFAGNNYGYTF. In nucleotides, the CDR3 is TGTGCCAGCAGCTTTGCAGGGAATAACTATGGCTACACCTTC. Drawing the rest from reference TRBV7-2 and TRBJ1-2, the complete variable domain is GAGVSQSPSNKVTEKGKDVELRCDPISGHTALYWYRQSLGQGLEFLIYFQGNSAPDKSGLPSDRFSAERTGGSVSTLTIQRTQQEDSAVYLCASSFAGNNYGYTFGSGTRLTVV.